The 6 T cell receptor beta chains below come from one sample, sequenced in a study of cytomegalovirus exposure and HLA in healthy donors. The study ran its PCR with 60 Vbeta and 13 Jbeta primers. TCRdb keeps only in-frame clones here, not all; method: immunoSEQ multiplex PCR. The sample holds about 160,000 clones, roughly 80% seen once. The sample consisted of PBMCs. The source is a woman in her 50s in good health and CMV-seronegative.

The rearrangement links TRBV2 to TRBJ2-7, with D hard to call. Germline assignment: CDR1 SNHLY and CDR2 FYNNEI. The CDR3 covers 11 residues. V lost 5 bases, J lost 3 bases, and 5 bases lay in between. Here the CDR3 reads CASSNNYEQYF. In DNA form, the CDR3 reads TGTGCCAGCAGTAACAACTACGAGCAGTACTTC.

This sequence joins TRBV5-4 and TRBJ2-2; unclear D gene. Between the trimmed V and J ends, which lost 4 bases and 4 bases, there was a span of 11 bases. CDR3 length equals 14 residues. Germline V gives CDR1 SGHNT, CDR2 YYREEE (reference sequence). The CDR3 DNA reads as TGTGCCAGCAGCCCTGCACCGGGCACCGGGGAGCTGTTTTTT. Encoded protein: CASSPAPGTGELFF.

The V and J genes are TRBV4-3 and TRBJ2-3; the D gene is possibly TRBD1 (6 bases). This CDR3 contains 14 residues. The germline V gene has CDR1 LGHNA and CDR2 YSLEER. Trimming took 4 bases from V and 8 from J, leaving 16 bases between them. The CDR3 is CASSRDPTGPTQYF. The CDR3 nucleotides are TGCGCCAGCAGCCGCGACCCGACAGGTCCTACGCAGTATTTT.

This chain uses TRBV28 with TRBJ1-2, with unresolved D. The CDR3 spans 13 residues. Germline V gene data show CDR1 as MDHEN and CDR2 as SYDVKM. Trimming stripped 5 bases from V and 6 bases from J, with 13 bases between. CDR3 in DNA: TGTGCCAGCAGTGTCGGAACAGACCATGGCTACACCTTC. This encodes CASSVGTDHGYTF.

The chain links TRBV5-1 to TRBJ2-7; weak D call: TRBD1 (6 bases). Germline-derived CDR1 and CDR2 are SGHRS and YFSETQ. The V gene lost 1 base and the J gene lost 1 base, with 12 bases spanning the gap. CDR3 length equals 15 residues. CDR3 sequence (DNA): TGCGCCAGCAGCTTGTTAGGGGGTGAGTCCTACGAGCAGTACTTC. Residues: CASSLLGGESYEQYF.

The chain has TRBV27 and TRBJ1-1; 7 nucleotides agree with TRBD1. Germline V gives CDR1 MNHEY, CDR2 SMNVEV (reference sequence). The V segment lost 6 bases and the J segment 6 bases; nucleotides outside the gene matches: 7. This CDR3 region has 13 residues. CDR3 sequence reads: CASSVDRDAEAFF. CDR3 nucleotide sequence: TGTGCCAGCAGCGTAGACAGGGACGCTGAAGCTTTCTTT.